The present TCR beta chain was sequenced within a study of CD8 T cells in Susac syndrome (dated by TCRdb to about 2019). Background for the entire study: Whether CD8+ T cell activation and differentiation in Susac syndrome was antigen driven was tested using repertoire sequencing. Clonality of the CD8+ T cell repertoire was compared between about a dozen healthy donors, approximately 14 Susac syndrome patients and approximately 16 multiple sclerosis patients. Study-wide conclusions, independent of this receptor: The number of individuals in the TCR sequencing and HLA analysis was acknowledged as relatively small.

With respect to this clonotype: The antigen it recognizes is unknown. The record has no base qualities; no much larger clone is one base away.

RNA was extracted using the RNeasy kit, and roughly 0.45 to 1 microgram was reverse transcribed with random hexamers. The immunoSEQ multiplex PCR assay, which covers 54 Vbeta and 13 Jbeta segments, was used to amplify TCR beta CDR3 regions. Bias from PCR amplification was corrected by using a synthetic template baseline for primer optimization and for computational correction. The study's own analysis went as follows. Reads were annotated to V, D and J genes per IMGT and analyzed with immunoSEQ Analyzer, keeping only productive sequences. To calculate clonality, Shannon entropy was normalized by log2 of the number of productive unique sequences and then subtracted from one. For each patient and control, public and private clones were evaluated among the 100 most prevalent clones. Clones were defined as Susac-specific when absent from the healthy and MS cohorts, from fewer than 1,300 published viral clones and from other ImmuneACCESS disease sequences. TCRdb reprocessing: public reads trimmed at Q25 with fastp, clones called with MiXCR, in-frame beta chains kept. Entries that share a CDR3 protein sequence are merged under the most common genes and DNA. V and J calls and clone size were set by TCRdb, not the authors. The sample includes more than 150,000 distinct CDR3 sequences, with around 95% observed a single time. In total, the top ten clones hold around 0.21% of the sample.

V and J lose 0 bases and 5 bases, and a span of 22 bases separates them. Including cysteine and phenylalanine, the CDR3 has 19 amino acids. The kept DNA is CDR3 alone, 57 bases in frame from the first base. Peripheral blood CD8+ and CD4+ T cells from healthy donors, Susac syndrome patients and multiple sclerosis patients were profiled by high-throughput TCR beta sequencing. The multiple sclerosis controls were treatment-naive patients whose relapsing-remitting disease, either stable or active, fulfilled the revised McDonald criteria. Bulk CD8+ and CD4+ T cells were purified by magnetic negative isolation, whereas CD8+ TEMRA cells were enriched by FACS. Blood was collected in EDTA tubes and processed within 24 hours, with PBMCs isolated through density gradient centrifugation. PBMCs intended for TCR sequencing were cryopreserved in liquid nitrogen and thawed later in a water bath at 37 degrees C. A purity of at least 90% was achieved for sorted or isolated CD4+, CD8+ and CD8+ TEMRA cells.

This clonotype was obtained from a human donor with multiple sclerosis. This receptor chain uses TRBV23-1 and TRBJ2-2; a tentative D match to TRBD1 spans 5 bases. TRBV23-1 is known as an ORF, though its function is uncertain. Sequences were obtained from CD8+ T cells from PBMCs. The CDR3 is CASSQSETAFSFDTGELFF. The DNA sequence is given as TGCGCCAGCAGTCAATCCGAGACAGCGTTTTCCTTTGATACCGGGGAGCTGTTTTTT.